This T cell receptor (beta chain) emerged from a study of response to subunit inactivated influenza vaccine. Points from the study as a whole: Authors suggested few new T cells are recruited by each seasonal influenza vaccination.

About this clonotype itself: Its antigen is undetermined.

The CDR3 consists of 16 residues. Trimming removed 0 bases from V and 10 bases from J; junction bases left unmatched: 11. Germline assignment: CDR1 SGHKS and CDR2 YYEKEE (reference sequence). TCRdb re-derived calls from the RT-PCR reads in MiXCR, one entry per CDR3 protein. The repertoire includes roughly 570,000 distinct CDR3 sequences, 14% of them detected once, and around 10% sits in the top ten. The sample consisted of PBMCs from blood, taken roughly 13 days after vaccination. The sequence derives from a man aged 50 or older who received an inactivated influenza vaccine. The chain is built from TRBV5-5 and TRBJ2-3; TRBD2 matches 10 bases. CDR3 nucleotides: TGTGCCAGCAGCTTGGGGCCTAGCGGGGGCCATACACCGCAGTATTTT. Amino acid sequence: CASSLGPSGGHTPQYF.